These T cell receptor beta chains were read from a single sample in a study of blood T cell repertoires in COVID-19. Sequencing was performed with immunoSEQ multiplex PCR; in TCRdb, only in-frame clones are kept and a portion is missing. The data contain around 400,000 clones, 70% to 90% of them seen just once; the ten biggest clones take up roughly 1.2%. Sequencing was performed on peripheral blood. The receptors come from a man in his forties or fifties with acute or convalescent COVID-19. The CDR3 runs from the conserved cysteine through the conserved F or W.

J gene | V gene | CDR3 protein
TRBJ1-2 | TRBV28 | CASSLDRFNYGYTF
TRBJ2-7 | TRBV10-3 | CAISGGTEEYF
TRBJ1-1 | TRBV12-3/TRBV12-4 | CATPAGVNTEAFF
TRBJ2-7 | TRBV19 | CASSIGLEPVYEQYF
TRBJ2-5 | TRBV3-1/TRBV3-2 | CASSQEDRGETQYF
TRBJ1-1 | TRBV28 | CASSLPQDRAAEAFF
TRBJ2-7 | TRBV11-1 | CASSSRSDRLSYEQYF
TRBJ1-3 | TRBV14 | CASSQQGFSGNTIYF
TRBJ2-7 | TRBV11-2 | CASSAGLAGGLSSYEQYF
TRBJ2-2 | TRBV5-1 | CASSFGTNTGELFF
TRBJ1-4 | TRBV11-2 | CASGHIRGGIELDEKLFF
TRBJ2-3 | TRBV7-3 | CASSWGLAQDTQYF
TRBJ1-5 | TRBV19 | CASSMRINQPQHF
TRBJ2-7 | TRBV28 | CASTRGVRVSGTPYYEQYF
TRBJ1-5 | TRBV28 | CASSLRPLGQGNQPQHF
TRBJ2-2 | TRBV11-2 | CASSLALGGTGELFF
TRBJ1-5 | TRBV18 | CASSPPPGQPQHF
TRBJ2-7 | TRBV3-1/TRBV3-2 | CASSLLGEQYF
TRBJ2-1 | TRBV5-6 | CASRGPDYEQFF
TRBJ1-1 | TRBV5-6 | CASSWGTGTFEAFF
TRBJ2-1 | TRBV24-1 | CATRGGASEQFF
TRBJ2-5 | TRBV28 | CASSFLGLAGVSGGQETQYF
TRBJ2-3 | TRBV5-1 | CASRYTGGGTDTQYF
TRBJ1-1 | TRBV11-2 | CASSLFPGGYYTEAFF
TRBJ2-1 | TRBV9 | CASSVALGDRGYNEQFF
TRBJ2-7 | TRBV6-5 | CASSPNLDGTGEQYF
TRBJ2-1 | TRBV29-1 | CSVTFGTETTVKFF
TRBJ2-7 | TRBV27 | CASSWTAAYEQYF
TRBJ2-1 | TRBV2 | CASGRESGNEQFF
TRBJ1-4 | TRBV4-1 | CASSRQGSNEKLFF
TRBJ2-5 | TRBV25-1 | CASSIGERRAGETQYF
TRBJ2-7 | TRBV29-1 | CSALDRDPEQYF